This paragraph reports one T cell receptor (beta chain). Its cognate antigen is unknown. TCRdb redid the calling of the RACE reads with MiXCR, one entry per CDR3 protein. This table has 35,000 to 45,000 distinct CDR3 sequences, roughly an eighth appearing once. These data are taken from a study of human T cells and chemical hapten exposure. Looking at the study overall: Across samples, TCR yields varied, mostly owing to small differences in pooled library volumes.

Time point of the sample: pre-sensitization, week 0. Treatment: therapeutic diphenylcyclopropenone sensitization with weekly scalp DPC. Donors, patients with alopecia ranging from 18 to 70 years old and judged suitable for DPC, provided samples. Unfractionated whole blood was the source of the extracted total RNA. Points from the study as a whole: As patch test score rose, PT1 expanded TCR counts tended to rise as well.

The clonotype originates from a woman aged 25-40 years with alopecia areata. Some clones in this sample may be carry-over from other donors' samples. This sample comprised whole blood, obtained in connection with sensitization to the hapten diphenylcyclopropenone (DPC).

The CDR3 is CASSLGGTSTDTQYF. The CDR3 bases are TGTGCCAGCAGCTTAGGAGGGACCAGCACAGATACGCAGTATTTT. V is TRBV7-2 and J is TRBJ2-3, with D perhaps matching TRBD1 or TRBD2 (5 bases each). CDR3 length: 15 amino acids. Germline CDR1 reads SGHTA; CDR2 reads FQGNSA. Trimming pared 1 base from V and 0 bases from J, leaving 8 bases between.